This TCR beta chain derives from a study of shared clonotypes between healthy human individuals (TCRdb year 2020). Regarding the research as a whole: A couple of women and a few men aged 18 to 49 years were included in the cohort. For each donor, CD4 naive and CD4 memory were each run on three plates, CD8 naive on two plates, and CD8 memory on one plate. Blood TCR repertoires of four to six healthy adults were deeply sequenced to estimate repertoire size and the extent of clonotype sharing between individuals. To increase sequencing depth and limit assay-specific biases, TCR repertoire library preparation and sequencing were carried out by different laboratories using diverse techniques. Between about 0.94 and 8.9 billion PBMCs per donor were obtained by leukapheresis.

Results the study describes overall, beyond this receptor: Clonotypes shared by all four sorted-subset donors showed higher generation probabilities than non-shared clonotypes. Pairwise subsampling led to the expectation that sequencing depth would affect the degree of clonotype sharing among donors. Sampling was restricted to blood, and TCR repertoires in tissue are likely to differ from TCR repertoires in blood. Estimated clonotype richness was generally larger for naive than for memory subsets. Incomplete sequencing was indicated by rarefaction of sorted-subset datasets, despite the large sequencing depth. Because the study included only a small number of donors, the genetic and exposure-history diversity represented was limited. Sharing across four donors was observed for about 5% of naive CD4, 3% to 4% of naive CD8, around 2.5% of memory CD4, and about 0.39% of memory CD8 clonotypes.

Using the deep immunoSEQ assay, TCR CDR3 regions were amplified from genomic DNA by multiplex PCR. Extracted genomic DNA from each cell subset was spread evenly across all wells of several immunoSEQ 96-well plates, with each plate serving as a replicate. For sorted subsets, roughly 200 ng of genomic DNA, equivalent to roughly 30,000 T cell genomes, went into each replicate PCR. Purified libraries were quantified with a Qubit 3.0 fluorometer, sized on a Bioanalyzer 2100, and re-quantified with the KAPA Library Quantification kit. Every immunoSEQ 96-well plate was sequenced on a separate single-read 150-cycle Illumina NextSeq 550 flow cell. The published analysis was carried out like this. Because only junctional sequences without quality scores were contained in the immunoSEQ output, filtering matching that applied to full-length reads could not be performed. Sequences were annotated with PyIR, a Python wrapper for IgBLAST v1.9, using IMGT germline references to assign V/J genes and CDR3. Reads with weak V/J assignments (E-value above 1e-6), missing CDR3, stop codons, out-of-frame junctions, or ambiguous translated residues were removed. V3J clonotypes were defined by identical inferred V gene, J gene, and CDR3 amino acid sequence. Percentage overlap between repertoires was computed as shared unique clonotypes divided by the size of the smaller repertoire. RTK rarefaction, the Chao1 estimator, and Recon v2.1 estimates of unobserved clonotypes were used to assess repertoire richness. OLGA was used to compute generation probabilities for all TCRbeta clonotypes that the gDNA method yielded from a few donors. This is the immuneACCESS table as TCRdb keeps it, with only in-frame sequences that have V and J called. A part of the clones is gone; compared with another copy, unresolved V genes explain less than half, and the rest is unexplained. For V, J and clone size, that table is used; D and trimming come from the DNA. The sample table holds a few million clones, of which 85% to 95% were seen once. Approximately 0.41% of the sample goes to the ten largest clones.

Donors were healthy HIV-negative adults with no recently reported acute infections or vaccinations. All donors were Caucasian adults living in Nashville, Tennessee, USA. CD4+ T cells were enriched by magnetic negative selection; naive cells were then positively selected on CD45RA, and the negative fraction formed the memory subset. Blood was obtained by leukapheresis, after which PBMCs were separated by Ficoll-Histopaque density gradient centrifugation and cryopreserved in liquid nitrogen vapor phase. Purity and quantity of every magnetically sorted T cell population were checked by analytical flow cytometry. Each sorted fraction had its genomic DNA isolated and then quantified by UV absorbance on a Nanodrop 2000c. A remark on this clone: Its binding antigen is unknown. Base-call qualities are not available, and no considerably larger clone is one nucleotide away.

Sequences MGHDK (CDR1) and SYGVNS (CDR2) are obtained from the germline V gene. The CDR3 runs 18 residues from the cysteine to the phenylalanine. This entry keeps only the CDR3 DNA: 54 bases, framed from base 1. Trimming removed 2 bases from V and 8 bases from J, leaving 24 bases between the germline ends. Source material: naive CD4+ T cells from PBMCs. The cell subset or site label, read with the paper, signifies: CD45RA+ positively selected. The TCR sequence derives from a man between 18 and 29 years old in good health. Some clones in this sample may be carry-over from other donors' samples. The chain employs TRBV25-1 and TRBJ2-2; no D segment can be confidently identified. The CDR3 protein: CASSEPPSGVVQGGELFF. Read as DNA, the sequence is TGTGCCAGCAGTGAACCCCCGTCAGGAGTAGTACAAGGAGGGGAGCTGTTTTTT. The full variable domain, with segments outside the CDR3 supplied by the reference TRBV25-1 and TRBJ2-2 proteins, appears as EADIYQTPRYLVIGTGKKITLECSQTMGHDKMYWYQQDPGMELHLIHYSYGVNSTEKGDLSSESTVSRIRTEHFPLTLESARPSHTSQYLCASSEPPSGVVQGGELFFGEGSRLTVL.